This TCR beta chain is drawn from a study of PD-1 blockade in classical Hodgkin lymphoma (dated by TCRdb to the early 2020s). Looking at the study overall: Nivolumab dosing was 3 mg/kg intravenously every 2 weeks, continuing until either disease progression or unacceptable toxicity. The study used TCR beta sequencing and CyTOF to define a peripheral blood immune signature of response to PD-1 blockade in classical Hodgkin lymphoma.

As concerns this clone: Its recognized antigen is unknown. No base quality information exists; no much larger clone differs at one position. Other DNA sequences in this specimen translate into the identical CDR3.

From cysteine to phenylalanine, the CDR3 is 15 amino acids long. Only the CDR3 portion is preserved as DNA: 45 bases, with reading frame beginning at the first base. For this chain, trimming is 2 bases at the V end and 1 base at the J end, and the number of junction bases without a gene match is 4. CDR1 and CDR2 (SGHRS, YFSETQ) derive from the germline V gene. This specimen's time point label, interpreted: cycle 4 day 1 (C4D1), after less than 7 weeks of nivolumab. All trial patients had relapsed after autologous stem cell transplantation, with cohorts A, B and C differing in prior brentuximab vedotin exposure. The trial cohort comprised 56 patients with relapsed/refractory classical Hodgkin lymphoma whose best overall responses were complete response, partial response or progressive disease. Single-agent nivolumab was administered to trial patients in the multi-cohort phase II CheckMate 205 trial. An independent review committee assessed best overall response by applying the 2007 International Working Group response criteria. Trial PBMCs were collected immediately before nivolumab initiation (C1D1) and during therapy at cycle 2 day 1 and cycle 4 day 1. Peripheral blood was collected in 8 mL Vacutainer Cell Preparation Tubes, from which PBMCs were isolated by centrifugation and then cryopreserved.

The Qiagen DNeasy kit was used to extract genomic DNA both from unsorted PBMCs and from the negatively selected CD4+ and CD8+ fractions. Amplification of TCR beta CDR3 regions was done by immunoSEQ multiplex PCR with primers that anneal to V and J segments. A synthetic immune receptor repertoire was used to minimize amplification bias, and any residual bias was removed computationally once sequencing was done. Per the authors' processing: Custom Python scripts were used to quantify repertoire diversity as the Shannon entropy index. Unsorted, CD4+ and CD8+ repertoires were examined separately, except in combined analyses, for which CD4+ and CD8+ sequences were merged in silico. Clonal expansion was defined as at least a 2-fold frequency increase after treatment relative to C1D1, with a pseudocount of 0.5 for undetected baseline clones. Clones with 0 or 1 copy at C1D1 were defined as singleton clones, while clones with 2 or more copies were defined as non-singleton clones. Clones expanded in unsorted samples were labelled as CD4+, CD8+ or unknown by matching protein sequences in sorted samples from the same patient. Diversity changes from C1D1 to C4D1 were tested in paired samples using Wilcoxon tests. Here the immuneACCESS table is served through TCRdb, limited to in-frame sequences with V and J called. Missing clones are a known gap in these copies; in checked studies unresolved V genes cover under half, and the rest lacks a known reason. That table supplies the V and J calls and clone size; D and trimming were determined from the DNA. The sample table holds 40,000 to 55,000 clones, of which around 80% were seen once. Around 19% of the sample belongs to the ten largest clones.

Results and caveats for the whole study, not just this receptor: Baseline diversity similar to that of newly diagnosed patients was observed in trial patients achieving complete response, whereas significantly lower diversity was observed in partial responders and progressors. Lower diversity was observed in patients in whom nivolumab was started less than 1 year after ASCT, and these patients were excluded from later analyses so that confounding by immune reconstitution would be avoided. CD4+ but not CD8+ TCR diversity rose significantly by C4D1 (p=0.0027 vs p=0.16), most apparent in complete responders (p=0.02). The study was restricted to a single clinical trial cohort, and the causes of repertoire differences, possibly disease activity or prior therapy, were left undefined. Baseline TCR diversity was reported as lower in newly diagnosed patients than in healthy donors, and lower still in relapsed/refractory patients.

The sequence joins TRBV5-1 to TRBJ2-3; 7 central bases correspond to TRBD2. This material consisted of peripheral blood mononuclear cells (PBMCs), taken before the fourth cycle of nivolumab. This clonotype originated in a human donor with classical Hodgkin lymphoma. The base sequence is TGCGCCAGCAGCTTTTCCAGCGGGGGCACAGATACGCAGTATTTT. Its protein is CASSFSSGGTDTQYF.